The 5 T cell receptor beta chains below all came from one sample that was sequenced in a study of cytomegalovirus exposure and HLA in healthy donors. Primers for the PCR totalled 60 Vbeta and 13 Jbeta. TCRdb's table, derived via immunoSEQ multiplex PCR, lists solely in-frame clones and lacks some. Of about 150,000 clones in the sample, about 80% were seen once. The specimen sequenced was PBMCs. The source is a woman aged 25 to 39 in good health and CMV-seronegative.

The chain uses TRBV6-5 and TRBJ1-2; D is uncertain. The V end lost 6 bases, the J end lost 8 bases, and 13 bases lay between the germline ends. Germline V CDR1 and CDR2: MNHEY, SVGAGI. The CDR3 length is 12 residues. CDR3 nucleotides: TGTGCCAGCAGGAAAGACCGACTAGGCTACACCTTC. Translation gives CASRKDRLGYTF.

The rearrangement links TRBV9 to TRBJ2-5; 9 nucleotides match TRBD2. The germline V gene encodes CDR1 SGDLS and CDR2 YYNGEE. This CDR3 is 17 amino acids long. After removal of 0 bases from V and 5 bases from J, the junction contained 11 bases not matched to a gene. The CDR3 region has the DNA TGTGCCAGCAGCGTAGTAGGGTCTAGCGGGGTACGTGAGACCCAGTACTTC. Amino acids: CASSVVGSSGVRETQYF.

The V gene is TRBV6-6, the J gene TRBJ1-6; D not resolved. The length of the CDR3 is 12 residues. CDR1 is MNHNY, CDR2 SVGAGI, per germline (reference sequence). With 0 bases removed from V and 10 bases from J, the gap between germline ends came to 4 bases. Here the CDR3 DNA reads TGTGCCAGCAGTTACTCTAGCTCACCCCTCCACTTT. Amino acid sequence: CASSYSSSPLHF.

The chain recombines TRBV10-3 with TRBJ2-3, with 7 positions matching TRBD1. Germline V gene lookup returns CDR1 ENHRY and CDR2 SYGVKD. V was clipped by 9 bases and J by 1 base; unmatched bases: 7. The CDR3 has 14 amino acids. The chain's CDR3 is CAMKGAFGTDTQYF. The CDR3 DNA is TGTGCCATGAAGGGGGCGTTCGGCACAGATACGCAGTATTTT.

This chain connects TRBV5-1 to TRBJ1-1; 8 nucleotides agree with TRBD1. CDR1 and CDR2 (germline): SGHRS, YFSETQ. J was trimmed by 0 bases and V by 5 bases; bases with no gene match: 6. This CDR3 contains 15 residues. CDR3 region: CASRAQGGMNTEAFF. The CDR3 DNA reads TGCGCCAGCAGAGCACAGGGGGGGATGAACACTGAAGCTTTCTTT.